This T cell receptor (beta chain) derives from a study of T cells in narcolepsy. The germline V gene encodes CDR1 SGHTA and CDR2 FQGNSA. The CDR3 spans 13 residues. V lost 2 bases, J lost 9 bases, and 11 bases lay in between. Method: immunoSEQ multiplex PCR; TCRdb's copy keeps in-frame clones and lacks some. The table lists about 32,000 clones, roughly 80% of them singletons, with around 3.7% in the top ten. The clonotype was recovered from a human donor in good health. Input material: memory (CD45RA-) CD4+ T cells from blood. V and J are TRBV7-2 and TRBJ2-1; D possibly corresponds to TRBD2 (6 bases). DNA for the CDR3: TGTGCCAGCAGCTTACCGGGAGCGTCTGAGCAGTTCTTC. Its protein is CASSLPGASEQFF.